The next 31 T cell receptor beta chains were all read from a single sample in a study of OX40 agonist ivuxolimab in advanced cancers. Data came from immunoSEQ multiplex PCR; TCRdb stores just in-frame clones and leaves some out. The sample yields 45,000 or so clones, approximately 84% seen once. The sample here was CD4+ or CD8+ T cells sorted from blood, taken in a trial of the OX40 agonist ivuxolimab. These receptors were taken from an adult with an advanced solid tumor such as melanoma, head and neck, liver or kidney cancer.

The sample holds a few counts of this clone. The chain recombines TRBV10-1 with TRBJ2-3; D is possibly TRBD1 (5 bases). The V gene lost 3 bases and the J gene lost 9 bases, with 7 bases spanning the gap. The CDR3 consists of 11 residues. Germline V gene sequence: CDR1 WNHNN, CDR2 SYGVQD (reference sequence). This CDR3 is CASSEGETQYF. The CDR3 nucleotides read TGCGCCAGCAGTGAAGGGGAAACGCAGTATTTT.

The chain combines TRBV6-5 with TRBJ2-1; the D is unclear. V lost 6 bases and J 5 bases, leaving 11 bases between the germline ends. Germline V lookup: CDR1 MNHEY, CDR2 SVGAGI. The CDR3 totals 13 residues. CDR3 bases: TGTGCCAGCAGCTCTCCTTATCACAATGAGCAGTTCTTC. It is translated as CASSSPYHNEQFF.

The V call is TRBV30, the J call TRBJ2-7; the match to TRBD2 covers 10 bases. The CDR3 sequence is 14 residues long. Trimming cost V 1 base and J 2 bases; bases outside gene matches: 2. Per germline, CDR1 GTSNPN and CDR2 SVGIG (reference sequence). CDR3 protein: CAWSATSGAYEQYF. The CDR3 DNA follows: TGTGCCTGGAGTGCTACTAGCGGGGCCTACGAGCAGTACTTC.

This clone was counted between two and nine times. V and J are TRBV19 and TRBJ2-7; D possibly corresponds to TRBD2 (5 bases). CDR1 is LNHDA, CDR2 SQIVND, per germline (reference sequence). V dropped 5 bases and J dropped 6 bases, with 17 bases sitting between them. The CDR3 runs 14 residues. CDR3 amino acids: CASSGTGQRSEQYF. The CDR3 DNA reads as TGTGCCAGTAGTGGAACCGGGCAGCGGAGCGAGCAGTACTTC. Filled out from reference TRBV19 and TRBJ2-7, the complete variable domain reads DGGITQSPKYLFRKEGQNVTLSCEQNLNHDAMYWYRQDPGQGLRLIYYSQIVNDFQKGDIAEGYSVSREKKESFPLTVTSAQKNPTAFYLCASSGTGQRSEQYFGPGTRLTVT.

This clone was counted many times. The chain is built from TRBV27 and TRBJ1-1, with D tentatively TRBD1 (5 bases). The CDR3 length is 14 residues. Germline CDR1 MNHEY, CDR2 SMNVEV (reference sequence). Trimming stripped 4 bases from V and 9 bases from J, with 18 bases between. The CDR3 sequence is CASSSVARGTKAFF. DNA for the CDR3: TGTGCCAGCAGTTCAGTGGCACGGGGGACGAAAGCTTTCTTT.

The chain employs TRBV7-6 and TRBJ2-1, with 8 bases lining up with TRBD2. CDR3 length: 15 amino acids. The germline CDR1 and CDR2 sequences are SGHVS and FNYEAQ. Unmatched junction bases numbered 4, after V lost 4 bases and J lost 2 bases. The chain's CDR3 is CASSSLTSAYNEQFF. CDR3 nucleotide sequence: TGTGCCAGCAGCTCTTTGACTAGCGCCTACAATGAGCAGTTCTTC.

For the CDR3, the DNA is TGTGCCAGCAGCTTAGTTGGTCGCGGGTTATCGGGCTACACCTTC. It encodes CASSLVGRGLSGYTF. This sequence joins TRBV11-2 and TRBJ1-2; D gene uncertain. Trimming shortened V by 1 base and J by 8 bases, and 17 bases separated the two germline ends. This CDR3 contains 15 residues. The germline gives CDR1 SGHAT, CDR2 FQNNGV.

The J gene is TRBJ1-1, the V gene TRBV11-2; D might be TRBD1 (5 bases). Germline V gene lookup returns CDR1 SGHAT and CDR2 FQNNGV. The V end was cut by 5 bases, the J end by 1 base, with 11 bases between. The CDR3 runs 14 residues. In DNA, the CDR3 is TGTGCCAGCAGCCTGTGGACATCGAACACTGAAGCTTTCTTT. Its protein is CASSLWTSNTEAFF.

The J gene is TRBJ1-1, the V gene TRBV5-4; perhaps TRBD1 as D (6 bases). The CDR3 covers 14 residues. The V gene's germline CDR1 is SGHNT and CDR2 YYREEE (reference sequence). Trimming removed 3 bases at V and 3 bases at J, with 12 bases between. The CDR3 region is CASSWGPGDTEAFF. CDR3 DNA sequence: TGTGCCAGCAGCTGGGGGCCAGGGGACACTGAAGCTTTCTTT.

Only one count was recorded for this clone. V and J are TRBV10-1 and TRBJ2-3; 9 bases are shared with TRBD1. Germline loops: CDR1 WNHNN, CDR2 SYGVQD (reference sequence). After removal of 10 bases from V and 3 bases from J, the junction contained 5 bases not matched to a gene. CDR3 length equals 13 residues. CDR3 protein: CAKPTGGTDTQYF. The CDR3 region has the DNA TGCGCCAAACCGACAGGGGGAACAGATACGCAGTATTTT.

This rearrangement joins TRBV4-3 to TRBJ2-1, with unresolved D. The CDR3 spans 16 residues. Germline lookup yields CDR1 LGHNA and CDR2 YSLEER. The V end was cut by 0 bases, the J end by 4 bases, with 13 bases between. Written as DNA, the CDR3 is TGCGCCAGCAGCCAAGATTGGGAATTGCGGTACAATGAGCAGTTCTTC. Translated, it gives CASSQDWELRYNEQFF.

This chain joins TRBV5-4 and TRBJ2-3, with 7 positions matching TRBD1. The germline gives CDR1 SGHNT, CDR2 YYREEE (reference sequence). J gave up 4 bases and V 5 bases, and 13 bases lay outside the gene matches. The CDR3 has 16 residues. The CDR3 bases are TGTGCCAGCAGTAGACAGGGTGACGCGGGTCCAGATACGCAGTATTTT. Translating gives CASSRQGDAGPDTQYF.

J is TRBJ1-2 and V is TRBV2; D is unclear. The ends were cut back, 3 bases at V and 4 bases at J, with 9 bases in the middle. The V gene's germline CDR1 is SNHLY and CDR2 FYNNEI. The CDR3 is made up of 13 amino acids. The CDR3 is CASSEGELYGYTF. CDR3 nucleotide sequence: TGTGCCAGCAGTGAGGGTGAACTCTATGGCTACACCTTC.

V usage is TRBV6-5 and J usage is TRBJ2-1; D unclear. Germline V gene lookup returns CDR1 MNHEY and CDR2 SVGAGI. The CDR3 length is 15 residues. The germline V and J ends were trimmed by 4 bases and 6 bases, with 16 bases remaining between them. The CDR3 coding sequence is TGTGCCAGCAGTTTTATTGTTAGAACAGTCAATGAGCAGTTCTTC. Translation: CASSFIVRTVNEQFF.

V is TRBV7-9 and J is TRBJ2-7, with D perhaps TRBD2 (5 bases). The CDR3 spans 12 residues. Trimming removed 3 bases from V and 4 bases from J, with 7 bases in between. From germline, CDR1 is SEHNR and CDR2 FQNEAQ (reference sequence). CDR3 bases: TGTGCCAGCAGCTTCGGGGATTACGAGCAGTACTTC. The encoded protein is CASSFGDYEQYF.

The chain joins TRBV19 to TRBJ1-1; D is perhaps TRBD1 (6 bases). This CDR3 has 14 residues. The germline CDR1 and CDR2 sequences are LNHDA and SQIVND (reference sequence). Trimming took 2 bases from V and 1 from J, leaving 8 bases between them. The CDR3 DNA reads as TGTGCCAGTAGTATAAACAGGGCGAACACTGAAGCTTTCTTT. This sequence encodes CASSINRANTEAFF.

The chain is built from TRBV14 and TRBJ1-4; no definite D call. Germline loops: CDR1 SGHDN, CDR2 FVKESK. The V end lost 3 bases, the J end lost 10 bases, and 12 bases lay between the germline ends. The CDR3 totals 13 residues. The CDR3 region has the DNA TGTGCCAGCAGCCAGTCAAGGACGGGAAAACTGTTTTTT. It encodes CASSQSRTGKLFF.

The J gene is TRBJ2-7, the V gene TRBV9; tentative D call: TRBD1 (5 bases). The V and J ends lost 4 bases and 2 bases respectively, with 10 bases between them. The germline V gene encodes CDR1 SGDLS and CDR2 YYNGEE. This CDR3 spans 13 amino acids. The CDR3 bases are TGTGCCAGCAGCCTGACAGACGCCTACGAGCAGTACTTC. Translating it yields CASSLTDAYEQYF.

The gene calls are TRBV2 and TRBJ1-2; tentatively, D is TRBD1 (5 bases). The V gene lost 4 bases and the J gene lost 2 bases, with 14 bases spanning the gap. The CDR3 is 15 residues long. The germline gives CDR1 SNHLY, CDR2 FYNNEI. The chain's CDR3 is CASSVGAGNNYGYTF. The CDR3 DNA reads as TGTGCCAGCAGTGTTGGGGCAGGGAACAACTATGGCTACACCTTC.

The chain couples TRBV2 to TRBJ2-7; 8 bases fit TRBD2. The germline CDR1 and CDR2 sequences are SNHLY and FYNNEI. The length of the CDR3 is 15 residues. Trimming took 2 bases from V and 4 from J; bases not matched to a gene: 7. The CDR3 bases are TGTGCCAGCAGTGAAAGCGGGAGAGGAACTTACGAGCAGTACTTC. Protein product: CASSESGRGTYEQYF.

J is TRBJ1-5 and V is TRBV6-1; unclear D gene. Germline CDR1 MNHNS, CDR2 SASEGT. V was cut by 7 bases and J by 9 bases, with 16 bases left in between. CDR3 size: 13 residues. CDR3 sequence: CASNGERPLPQHF. The CDR3 coding sequence is TGTGCCAGCAACGGAGAGCGGCCCTTGCCCCAGCATTTT.

This chain joins TRBV5-1 and TRBJ2-1; 13 nucleotides agree with TRBD2. This CDR3 region has 16 residues. J lost 9 bases, V lost 4 bases, and 10 bases had no gene match. Germline-derived CDR1 and CDR2 are SGHRS and YFSETQ. The CDR3 region has the DNA TGCGCCAGCAGCGCAGGGACTAGCGGGGCCTGGGCTGAGCAGTTCTTC. As protein: CASSAGTSGAWAEQFF.

The V and J genes are TRBV6-5 and TRBJ2-7; 7 positions agree with TRBD2. After removal of 2 bases from V and 2 bases from J, the junction contained 6 bases not matched to a gene. This CDR3 has 15 residues. Per the germline V gene, CDR1 is MNHEY and CDR2 is SVGAGI. The CDR3, as DNA: TGTGCCAGCAGTTACCGAAGGACTAGGACCTACGAGCAGTACTTC. Protein product: CASSYRRTRTYEQYF.

This clone was detected only a few times. CDR3 amino acids: CAWSVENSPLHF. The CDR3 DNA reads TGTGCCTGGAGTGTAGAGAATTCACCCCTCCACTTT. This chain links TRBV30 with TRBJ1-6; D gene uncertain. CDR3 length equals 12 residues. V shed 0 bases and J shed 7 bases, with 4 bases lying between them. Germline V CDR1 and CDR2: GTSNPN, SVGIG (reference sequence).

V is TRBV5-4 and J is TRBJ2-5; D might be TRBD1 (5 bases). The ends were cut back, 0 bases at V and 1 base at J, with 13 bases in the middle. Germline CDR1 SGHNT, CDR2 YYREEE (reference sequence). This CDR3 spans 16 amino acids. In DNA form, the CDR3 reads TGTGCCAGCAGCTTGGGTAGGGGAACGAGCCAAGAGACCCAGTACTTC. This translates into CASSLGRGTSQETQYF.

The rearrangement uses TRBV7-9 and TRBJ1-4; D is ambiguous. The CDR3 has 13 residues. Trimming pared 6 bases from V and 8 bases from J, leaving 13 bases between. Per germline, CDR1 SEHNR and CDR2 FQNEAQ (reference sequence). The CDR3 coding sequence is TGTGCCAGCAGAAGATCGATAGGGGAAAAACTGTTTTTT. This sequence encodes CASRRSIGEKLFF.

V is TRBV7-2 and J is TRBJ2-1; 8 positions agree with TRBD2. This CDR3 contains 12 residues. CDR1 is SGHTA, CDR2 FQGNSA, per germline. Losses at the gene ends were 6 bases for V and 9 bases for J; bases not matched to a gene: 4. CDR3 in DNA: TGTGCCAGCAGAAAAGCGGGAGCTGAGCAGTTCTTC. Protein sequence: CASRKAGAEQFF.

V and J are TRBV2 and TRBJ2-1; TRBD2 aligns across 7 bases. The CDR3 covers 15 residues. With V trimmed by 10 bases and J by 0 bases, 9 bases remained unmatched. Germline CDR1 and CDR2: SNHLY and FYNNEI. CDR3 coding DNA: TGTGCCACCCAGAGGGGCGGGAGCTCCTACAATGAGCAGTTCTTC. It is translated as CATQRGGSSYNEQFF.

This clone came up a few times. The V gene is TRBV10-3, the J gene TRBJ2-7; D is unresolved. Trimming stripped 0 bases from V and 5 bases from J, with 11 bases between. Germline CDR1 is ENHRY and CDR2 is SYGVKD. This CDR3 region has 14 residues. This CDR3 reads CAISESSGSNEQYF. CDR3 DNA sequence: TGTGCCATCAGTGAGTCGTCAGGAAGCAACGAGCAGTACTTC.

This clone has a single count. This rearrangement joins TRBV27 to TRBJ2-1; TRBD1 might be the D (7 bases). The CDR3 sequence is 18 residues long. V lost 2 bases to trimming and J lost 6 bases, with 23 bases between them. Germline V gene sequence: CDR1 MNHEY, CDR2 SMNVEV (reference sequence). The CDR3 DNA is TGTGCCAGCAGTTTAGAGAGGAGGGGGCAGGGTTCGGGCAATGAGCAGTTCTTC. It translates to CASSLERRGQGSGNEQFF.

The chain has TRBV27 and TRBJ1-5, with 7 positions matching TRBD1. V lost 6 bases and J lost 0; bases outside the gene matches: 5. CDR1 and CDR2 from the germline V gene are MNHEY and SMNVEV (reference sequence). The CDR3 contains 15 residues. The CDR3 DNA is TGTGCCAGCAGGTTAAGGGGGCTTAGCAATCAGCCCCAGCATTTT. It encodes CASRLRGLSNQPQHF.